The clone carrying this TCR beta chain showed up just a few times. Its target is not known. Through a sample-barcoded 5' primer and a J-beta primer mix, a second PCR was run for 7 to 11 cycles. A single record per CDR3 protein comes from TCRdb applying MiXCR to the 5' RACE reads. Here the sample spans around 2 million distinct CDR3 sequences, 30% to 40% being singletons. Per the germline V gene, CDR1 is ENHRY and CDR2 is SYGVKD. Trimming took 2 bases from V and 6 from J, leaving 4 bases between them. This CDR3 region has 11 residues. These data belong to a study of blood T cells in healthy people across ages. Findings and limits, study-wide: Total diversity from one million sequenced T cells was likely underestimated.

The sequence was collected from a human donor in good health. The sequenced sample consisted of blood. This chain joins TRBV10-3 and TRBJ1-1; D is uncertain. The CDR3 bases are TGTGCCATCAGTGAGCGCGCTGAAGCTTTCTTT. This codes for CAISERAEAFF.